A selection of T cell receptor beta chains follows, all from one sample in a study of blood T cell repertoires in COVID-19. Data came from immunoSEQ multiplex PCR; TCRdb stores just in-frame clones and leaves some out. This sample has around 150,000 clones; around 90% occur once, and the top ten carry about 4%. Sequenced material: peripheral blood. The receptors shown here come from an older woman with active or convalescent COVID-19. Both conserved end residues are part of each CDR3. D genes are given only for firm matches.

j_call,d_call,v_call,cdr3_aa
TRBJ1-1,-,TRBV7-2,CASSHYRDTEAFF
TRBJ1-3,TRBD1,TRBV19,CASSTGTAGNTIYF
TRBJ2-7,TRBD2,TRBV4-3,CASSQEFGGGTYEQYF
TRBJ1-4,-,TRBV10-3,CAISEGRRNEKLFF
TRBJ2-1,TRBD1,TRBV9,CASSVDDQRQGAYEQFF
TRBJ2-3,TRBD2,TRBV7-2,CASSFSSGSSTDTQYF
TRBJ2-3,TRBD2,TRBV7-8,CASSWGWLAGLDTQYF
TRBJ2-7,TRBD1,TRBV6-5,CASSYSTGYGFYEQYF
TRBJ1-2,-,TRBV9,CASTISAGDGGYTF
TRBJ1-3,TRBD1,TRBV9,CASSAGDRGPGNTIYF
TRBJ2-5,-,TRBV11-2,CASTATPTPTETQYF
TRBJ2-2,-,TRBV5-4,CASSSAGTGELFF
TRBJ2-5,-,TRBV9,CASSVGEGTQYF
TRBJ2-1,TRBD1,TRBV7-2,CASSGGRGGGYNEQFF
TRBJ1-5,-,TRBV2,CASSGQGFTQPQHF
TRBJ2-7,-,TRBV3-1/TRBV3-2,CASSQDWGVSYEQYF
TRBJ2-1,-,TRBV19,CASSTQPENEQFF
TRBJ1-1,-,TRBV7-2,CASSLASQVTNTEAFF
TRBJ1-2,-,TRBV29-1,CSAARSGYGYTF
TRBJ2-2,-,TRBV9,CASSVVGVAAGELFF
TRBJ2-7,TRBD2,TRBV10-3,CAISPGAGESSYEQYF
TRBJ1-5,-,TRBV5-1,CASSLDSSNQPQHF
TRBJ2-3,-,TRBV5-1,CASSLGDIWSDTQYF
TRBJ2-1,TRBD2,TRBV10-3,CAISDSLAGDKNNEQFF
TRBJ1-6,-,TRBV6-1,CASSEAVQAGGSPLHF
TRBJ1-1,-,TRBV18,CASSPTDRNTEAFF
TRBJ1-4,TRBD1,TRBV11-2,CASSSGQESTNEKLFF
TRBJ2-7,-,TRBV28,CASRTNYEQYF
TRBJ2-5,-,TRBV5-1,CASSLVTRGSQETQYF
TRBJ2-3,-,TRBV10-3,CAISESIRIEGTDTQYF
TRBJ2-5,TRBD2,TRBV6-6,CASSWGRAGGQETQYF
TRBJ1-6,-,TRBV30,CAWSVKGAYNSPLHF
TRBJ1-2,-,TRBV27,CASSLVVGGDGYTF
TRBJ1-2,-,TRBV6-2/TRBV6-3,CASSYGQLNGYTF
TRBJ2-1,TRBD1,TRBV10-3,CAMTPGQDLNEQFF
TRBJ1-2,-,TRBV7-2,CASSFIDRSGYTF
TRBJ1-2,-,TRBV6-5,CANTGPLGYGYTF
TRBJ1-5,-,TRBV19,CASSLSSNQPQHF
TRBJ2-7,-,TRBV30,CAWSGGEDEYF
TRBJ1-1,-,TRBV4-3,CASSQALTHEGKTEAFF
TRBJ1-2,-,TRBV11-2,CASSSTFRDTVHPNYGYTF
TRBJ2-3,TRBD2,TRBV19,CASSRAGGRTDTQYF
TRBJ1-2,TRBD1,TRBV7-2,CASSLFWDSYGYTF
TRBJ1-3,-,TRBV13,CASSFGGLGNTIYF
TRBJ1-6,-,TRBV18,CASSPLSSSGPYNSPLHF
TRBJ1-2,-,TRBV25-1,CASSYFSYTF
TRBJ2-5,-,TRBV3-1/TRBV3-2,CASSHEGRGQETQYF
TRBJ1-2,TRBD1,TRBV7-9,CASSSNAGGYGYTF
TRBJ1-5,-,TRBV2,CASSERENQPQHF
TRBJ2-7,TRBD1,TRBV7-2,CASSLVSGGVAYEQYF
TRBJ1-1,-,TRBV15,CATSRDQVLFSSEAFF
TRBJ2-3,-,TRBV29-1,CSVDPWQKGTDTQYF
TRBJ1-1,-,TRBV18,CASSPNEGGMNTEAFF
TRBJ1-2,TRBD1,TRBV6-6,CASSSGQGWGYTF
TRBJ1-2,-,TRBV12-3/TRBV12-4,CASSPGGVFGYTF